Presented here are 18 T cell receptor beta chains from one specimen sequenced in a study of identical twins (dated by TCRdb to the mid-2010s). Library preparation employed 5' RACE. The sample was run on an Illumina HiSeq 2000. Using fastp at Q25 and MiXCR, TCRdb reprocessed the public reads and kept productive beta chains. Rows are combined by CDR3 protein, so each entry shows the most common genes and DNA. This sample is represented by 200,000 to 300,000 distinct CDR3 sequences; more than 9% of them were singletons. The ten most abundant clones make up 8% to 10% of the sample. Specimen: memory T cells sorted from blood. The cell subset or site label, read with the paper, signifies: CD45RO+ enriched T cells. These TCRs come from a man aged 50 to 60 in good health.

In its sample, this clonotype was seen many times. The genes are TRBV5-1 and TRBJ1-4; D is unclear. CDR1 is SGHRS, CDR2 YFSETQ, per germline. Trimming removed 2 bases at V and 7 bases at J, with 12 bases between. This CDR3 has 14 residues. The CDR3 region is CASSFSDGSEKLFF. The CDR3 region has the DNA TGCGCCAGCAGCTTCTCAGATGGGAGTGAAAAACTGTTTTTT.

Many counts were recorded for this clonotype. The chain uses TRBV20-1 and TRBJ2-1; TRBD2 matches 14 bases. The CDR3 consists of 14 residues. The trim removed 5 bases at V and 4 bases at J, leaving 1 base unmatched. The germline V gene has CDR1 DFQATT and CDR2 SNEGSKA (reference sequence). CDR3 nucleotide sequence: TGCAGTGCTGGGACTAGCGGGAGTTACAATGAGCAGTTCTTC. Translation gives CSAGTSGSYNEQFF.

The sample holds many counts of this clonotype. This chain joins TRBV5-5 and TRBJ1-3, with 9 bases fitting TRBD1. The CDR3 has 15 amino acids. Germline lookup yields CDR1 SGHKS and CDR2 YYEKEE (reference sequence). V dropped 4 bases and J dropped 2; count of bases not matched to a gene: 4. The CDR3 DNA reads TGTGCCAGCAGCCCACAGGGGGCGCCTGGAAACACCATATATTTT. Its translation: CASSPQGAPGNTIYF.

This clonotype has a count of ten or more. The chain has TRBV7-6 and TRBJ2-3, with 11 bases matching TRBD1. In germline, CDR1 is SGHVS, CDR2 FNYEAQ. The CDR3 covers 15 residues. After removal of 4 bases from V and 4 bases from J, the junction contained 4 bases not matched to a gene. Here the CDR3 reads CASSYPGQGADTQYF. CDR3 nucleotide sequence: TGTGCCAGCAGCTATCCGGGACAGGGGGCAGATACGCAGTATTTT.

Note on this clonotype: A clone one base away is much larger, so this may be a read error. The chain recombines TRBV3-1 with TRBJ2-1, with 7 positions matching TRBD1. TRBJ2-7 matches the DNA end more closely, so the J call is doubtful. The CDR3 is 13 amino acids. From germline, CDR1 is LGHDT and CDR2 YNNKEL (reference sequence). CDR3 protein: CASSRDSHNEQYF. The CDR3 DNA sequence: TGTGCCAGCAGCCGGGACAGTCACAATGAGCAGTACTTC.

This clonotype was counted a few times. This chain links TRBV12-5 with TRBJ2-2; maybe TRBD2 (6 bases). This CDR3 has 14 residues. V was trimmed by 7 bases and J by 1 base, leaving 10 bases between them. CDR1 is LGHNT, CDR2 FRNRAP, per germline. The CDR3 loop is CASARDLNTGELFF. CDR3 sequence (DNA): TGTGCTAGTGCGAGGGACTTGAACACCGGGGAGCTGTTTTTT. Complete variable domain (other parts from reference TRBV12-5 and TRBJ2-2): DARVTQTPRHKVTEMGQEVTMRCQPILGHNTVFWYRQTMMQGLELLAYFRNRAPLDDSGMPKDRFSAEMPDATLATLKIQPSEPRDSAVYFCASARDLNTGELFFGEGSRLTVL.

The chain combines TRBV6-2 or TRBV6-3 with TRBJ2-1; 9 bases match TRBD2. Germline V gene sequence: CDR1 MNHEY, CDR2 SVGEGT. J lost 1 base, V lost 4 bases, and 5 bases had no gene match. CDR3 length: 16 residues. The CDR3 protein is CASSSGAGGSYNEQFF. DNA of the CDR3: TGTGCCAGCAGTTCTGGGGCGGGAGGGTCCTACAATGAGCAGTTCTTC.

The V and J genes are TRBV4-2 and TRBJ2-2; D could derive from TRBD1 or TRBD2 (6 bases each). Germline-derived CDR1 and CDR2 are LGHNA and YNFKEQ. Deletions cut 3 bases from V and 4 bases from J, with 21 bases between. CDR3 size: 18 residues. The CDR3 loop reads CASSHEGVVGGGTGELFF. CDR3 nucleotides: TGTGCCAGCAGCCACGAGGGAGTAGTAGGGGGAGGCACCGGGGAGCTGTTTTTT.

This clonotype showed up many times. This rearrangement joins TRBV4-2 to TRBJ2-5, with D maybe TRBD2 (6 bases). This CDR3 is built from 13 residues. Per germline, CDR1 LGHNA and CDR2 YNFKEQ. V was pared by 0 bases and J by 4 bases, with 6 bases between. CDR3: CASSQEGGETQYF. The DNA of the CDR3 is TGTGCCAGCAGCCAAGAGGGGGGAGAGACCCAGTACTTC.

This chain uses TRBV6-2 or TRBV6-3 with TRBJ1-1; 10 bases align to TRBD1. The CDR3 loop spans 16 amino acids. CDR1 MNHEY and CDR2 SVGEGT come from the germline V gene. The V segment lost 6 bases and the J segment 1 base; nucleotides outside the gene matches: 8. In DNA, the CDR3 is TGTGCCAGCAGCCGTAGACAGGGGGCGAGGAACACTGAAGCTTTCTTT. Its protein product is CASSRRQGARNTEAFF.

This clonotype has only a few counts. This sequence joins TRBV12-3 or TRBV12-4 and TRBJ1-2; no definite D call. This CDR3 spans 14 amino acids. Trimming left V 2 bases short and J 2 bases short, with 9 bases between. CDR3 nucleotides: TGTGCCAGCAGTTTAAACGGGCTGAACTATGGCTACACCTTC. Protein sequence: CASSLNGLNYGYTF.

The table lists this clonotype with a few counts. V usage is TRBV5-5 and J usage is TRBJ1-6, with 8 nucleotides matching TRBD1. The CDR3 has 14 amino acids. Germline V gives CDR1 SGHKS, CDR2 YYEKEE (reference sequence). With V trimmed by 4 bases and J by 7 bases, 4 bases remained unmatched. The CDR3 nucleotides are TGTGCCAGCAGCGGGGACAGGAAAAATTCACCCCTCCACTTT. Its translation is CASSGDRKNSPLHF.

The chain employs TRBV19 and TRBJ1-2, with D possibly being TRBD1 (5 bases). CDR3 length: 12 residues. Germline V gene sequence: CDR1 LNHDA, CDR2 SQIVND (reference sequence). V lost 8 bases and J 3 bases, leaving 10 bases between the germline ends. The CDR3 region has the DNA TGTGCCAGTGGACACGGATACTATGGCTACACCTTC. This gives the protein CASGHGYYGYTF. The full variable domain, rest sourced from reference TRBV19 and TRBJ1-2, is DGGITQSPKYLFRKEGQNVTLSCEQNLNHDAMYWYRQDPGQGLRLIYYSQIVNDFQKGDIAEGYSVSREKKESFPLTVTSAQKNPTAFYLCASGHGYYGYTFGSGTRLTVV.

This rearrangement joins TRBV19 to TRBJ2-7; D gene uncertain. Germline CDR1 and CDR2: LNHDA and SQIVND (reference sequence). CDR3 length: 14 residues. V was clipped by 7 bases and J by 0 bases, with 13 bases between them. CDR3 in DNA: TGTGCCAGTAAGGCAGCAGACTTCTCCTACGAGCAGTACTTC. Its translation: CASKAADFSYEQYF.

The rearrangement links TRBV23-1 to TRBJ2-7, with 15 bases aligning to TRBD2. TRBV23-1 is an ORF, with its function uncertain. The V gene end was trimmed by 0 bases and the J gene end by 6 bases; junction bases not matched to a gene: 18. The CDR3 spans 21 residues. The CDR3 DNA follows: TGCGCCAGCAGTCAATCCTCGCCGGGACAGAGGACTAGCGGGAGGGCCGGCGAGCAGTACTTC. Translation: CASSQSSPGQRTSGRAGEQYF.

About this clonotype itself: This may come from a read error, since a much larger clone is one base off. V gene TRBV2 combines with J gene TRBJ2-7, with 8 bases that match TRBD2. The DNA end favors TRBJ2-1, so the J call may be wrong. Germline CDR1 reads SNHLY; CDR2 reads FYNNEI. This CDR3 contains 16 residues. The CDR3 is CAIVGRGGRSSYEQFF. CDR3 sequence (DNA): TGTGCCATAGTAGGAAGAGGCGGGAGGAGCTCCTACGAGCAGTTCTTC.

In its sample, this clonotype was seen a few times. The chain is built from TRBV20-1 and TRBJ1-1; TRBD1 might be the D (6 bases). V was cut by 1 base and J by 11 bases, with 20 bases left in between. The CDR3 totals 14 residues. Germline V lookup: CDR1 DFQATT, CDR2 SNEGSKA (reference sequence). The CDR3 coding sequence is TGCAGTGCTAGAGCGGGACACCCGGCTGAGTTTGCTTTCTTT. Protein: CSARAGHPAEFAFF.

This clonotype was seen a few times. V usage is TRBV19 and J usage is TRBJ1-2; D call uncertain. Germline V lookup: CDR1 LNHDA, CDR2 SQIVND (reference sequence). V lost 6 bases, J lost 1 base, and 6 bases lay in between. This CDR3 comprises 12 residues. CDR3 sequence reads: CASSGINYGYTF. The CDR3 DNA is TGTGCCAGTAGCGGCATTAACTATGGCTACACCTTC.